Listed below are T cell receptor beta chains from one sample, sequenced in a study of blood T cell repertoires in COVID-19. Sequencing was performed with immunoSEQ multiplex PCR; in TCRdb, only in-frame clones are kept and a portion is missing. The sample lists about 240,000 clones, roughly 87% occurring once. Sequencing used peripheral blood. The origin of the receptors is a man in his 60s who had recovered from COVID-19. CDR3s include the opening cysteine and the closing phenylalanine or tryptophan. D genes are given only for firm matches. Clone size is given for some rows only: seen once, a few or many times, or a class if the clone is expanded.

cdr3_aa: CASSPDAGTGPRYGYTF
cdr3_nt: TGTGCCAGCTCACCCGATGCCGGGACAGGCCCCCGCTATGGCTACACCTTC
clone_size: .
j_call: TRBJ1-2
d_call: TRBD1
v_call: TRBV18

cdr3_aa: CASSPGQQNQPQHF
cdr3_nt: TGTGCCAGCTCACCGGGACAGCAGAATCAGCCCCAGCATTTT
clone_size: few
j_call: TRBJ1-5
d_call: TRBD1
v_call: TRBV18

cdr3_aa: CATSRELRKETQYF
cdr3_nt: TGTGCCACCAGCAGAGAGCTCAGGAAAGAGACCCAGTACTTC
clone_size: .
j_call: TRBJ2-5
d_call: .
v_call: TRBV15

cdr3_aa: CASSSQFGQGDTQYF
cdr3_nt: TGTGCCAGCAGCTCCCAGTTCGGACAGGGAGATACGCAGTATTTT
clone_size: .
j_call: TRBJ2-3
d_call: TRBD1
v_call: TRBV11-3

cdr3_aa: CASSSLGRAKVYGYTF
cdr3_nt: TGTGCCAGCAGCTCCCTCGGCAGGGCGAAAGTCTATGGCTACACCTTC
clone_size: .
j_call: TRBJ1-2
d_call: .
v_call: TRBV5-4

cdr3_aa: CASKPHGGNTGELFF
cdr3_nt: TGTGCCAGCAAACCCCACGGGGGAAACACCGGGGAGCTGTTTTTT
clone_size: once
j_call: TRBJ2-2
d_call: .
v_call: TRBV7-2

cdr3_aa: CASSPRDLTGSYNEQFF
cdr3_nt: TGTGCCAGCAGCCCGCGGGACTTGACGGGCTCCTACAATGAGCAGTTCTTC
clone_size: .
j_call: TRBJ2-1
d_call: .
v_call: TRBV7-9

cdr3_aa: CASSDRGGNYGYTF
cdr3_nt: TGTGCCAGCAGCGACCGCGGGGGCAACTATGGCTACACCTTC
clone_size: many
j_call: TRBJ1-2
d_call: .
v_call: TRBV3-1/TRBV3-2

cdr3_aa: CASSRGGTGASPLHF
cdr3_nt: TGTGCCAGCAGCCGAGGGGGGACAGGGGCATCACCCCTCCACTTT
clone_size: once
j_call: TRBJ1-6
d_call: TRBD1
v_call: TRBV6-5

cdr3_aa: CASSRTSGGGDTQYF
cdr3_nt: TGTGCCAGCAGCAGGACTAGCGGGGGCGGAGATACGCAGTATTTT
clone_size: .
j_call: TRBJ2-3
d_call: TRBD2
v_call: TRBV7-9

cdr3_aa: CASSPRSYGTLLPNTEAFF
cdr3_nt: TGTGCCAGCAGCCCAAGAAGTTATGGGACACTTCTACCGAACACTGAAGCTTTCTTT
clone_size: .
j_call: TRBJ1-1
d_call: .
v_call: TRBV9

cdr3_aa: CAISGLSGGAGNEQFF
cdr3_nt: TGTGCCATCAGTGGGCTGAGCGGGGGGGCTGGGAATGAGCAGTTCTTC
clone_size: .
j_call: TRBJ2-1
d_call: TRBD2
v_call: TRBV10-3

cdr3_aa: CASSLTSGLNGYTF
cdr3_nt: TGTGCCAGCAGCTTGACCTCAGGGTTGAATGGCTACACCTTC
clone_size: .
j_call: TRBJ1-2
d_call: .
v_call: TRBV11-2

cdr3_aa: CASGTRSFWSHF
cdr3_nt: TGTGCCAGCGGTACCCGGAGTTTCTGGTCGCATTTT
clone_size: .
j_call: TRBJ1-5
d_call: .
v_call: TRBV28

cdr3_aa: CASSFGAEETQYF
cdr3_nt: TGTGCCAGCAGCTTTGGGGCAGAAGAGACCCAGTACTTC
clone_size: .
j_call: TRBJ2-5
d_call: .
v_call: TRBV5-5

cdr3_aa: CATSDSATGLGEQFF
cdr3_nt: TGTGCCACCAGTGATTCCGCGACAGGGTTGGGCGAGCAGTTCTTC
clone_size: once
j_call: TRBJ2-1
d_call: TRBD1
v_call: TRBV24-1

cdr3_aa: CASSQGGQYKNIQYF
cdr3_nt: TGTGCCAGCAGCCAAGGGGGACAGTACAAAAACATTCAGTACTTC
clone_size: .
j_call: TRBJ2-4
d_call: TRBD1
v_call: TRBV3-1/TRBV3-2

cdr3_aa: CATSDYRGGPRDTQYF
cdr3_nt: TGTGCCACCAGTGACTACCGGGGGGGACCTCGGGATACGCAGTATTTT
clone_size: .
j_call: TRBJ2-3
d_call: TRBD2
v_call: TRBV24-1

cdr3_aa: CASSQAARNTEAFF
cdr3_nt: TGTGCCAGCAGCCAAGCTGCCAGGAACACTGAAGCTTTCTTT
clone_size: .
j_call: TRBJ1-1
d_call: .
v_call: TRBV3-1/TRBV3-2

cdr3_aa: CASSSGYEKLFF
cdr3_nt: TGCGCCAGCAGCTCCGGGTATGAAAAACTGTTTTTT
clone_size: .
j_call: TRBJ1-4
d_call: .
v_call: TRBV5-1

cdr3_aa: CSASGGDNEQFF
cdr3_nt: TGCAGTGCTAGTGGGGGGGACAATGAGCAGTTCTTC
clone_size: .
j_call: TRBJ2-1
d_call: TRBD2
v_call: TRBV20-1

cdr3_aa: CASSWTGPEQYF
cdr3_nt: TGCGCCAGCAGCTGGACAGGGCCCGAGCAGTACTTC
clone_size: .
j_call: TRBJ2-7
d_call: TRBD1
v_call: TRBV5-1

cdr3_aa: CATSDQTGAANYGYTF
cdr3_nt: TGTGCCACCAGTGATCAGACAGGCGCCGCTAACTATGGCTACACCTTC
clone_size: .
j_call: TRBJ1-2
d_call: .
v_call: TRBV24-1

cdr3_aa: CASSRGLRDSTDTQYF
cdr3_nt: TGTGCCAGCAGCCGCGGGCTCCGCGATAGCACAGATACGCAGTATTTT
clone_size: once
j_call: TRBJ2-3
d_call: .
v_call: TRBV5-4

cdr3_aa: CASNRQGRTDTQYF
cdr3_nt: TGTGCCAGCAATAGACAGGGGAGGACAGATACGCAGTATTTT
clone_size: .
j_call: TRBJ2-3
d_call: TRBD1
v_call: TRBV27

cdr3_aa: CASSLAQAGEETQYF
cdr3_nt: TGCGCCAGCAGCTTGGCCCAGGCGGGGGAAGAGACCCAGTACTTC
clone_size: .
j_call: TRBJ2-5
d_call: TRBD2
v_call: TRBV5-1

cdr3_aa: CASSLGHRGQVYGQYF
cdr3_nt: TGCGCCAGCAGCTTGGGGCACAGGGGGCAGGTTTATGGGCAGTACTTC
clone_size: .
j_call: TRBJ2-7
d_call: TRBD1
v_call: TRBV5-1

cdr3_aa: CASSLMAESGNTIYF
cdr3_nt: TGCGCCAGCAGCTTGATGGCGGAGTCTGGAAACACCATATATTTT
clone_size: .
j_call: TRBJ1-3
d_call: .
v_call: TRBV5-1

cdr3_aa: CASSFNGRYTDTQYF
cdr3_nt: TGCGCCAGCAGCTTCAACGGGAGGTACACAGATACGCAGTATTTT
clone_size: once
j_call: TRBJ2-3
d_call: TRBD2
v_call: TRBV5-1

cdr3_aa: CASSEVSTGELFF
cdr3_nt: TGTGCCAGCAGTGAAGTGTCTACCGGGGAGCTGTTTTTT
clone_size: .
j_call: TRBJ2-2
d_call: .
v_call: TRBV2

cdr3_aa: CASRALAGARTDTQYF
cdr3_nt: TGTGCCAGCAGAGCCCTAGCGGGGGCCCGCACAGATACGCAGTATTTT
clone_size: .
j_call: TRBJ2-3
d_call: TRBD2
v_call: TRBV2

cdr3_aa: CASNPSPRAAANYGYTF
cdr3_nt: TGTGCCAGCAACCCATCGCCGAGGGCAGCAGCTAACTATGGCTACACCTTC
clone_size: once
j_call: TRBJ1-2
d_call: .
v_call: TRBV5-4

cdr3_aa: CASSARPGLGTDTQYF
cdr3_nt: TGTGCCAGCAGCGCGAGACCAGGGTTGGGGACAGATACGCAGTATTTT
clone_size: .
j_call: TRBJ2-3
d_call: .
v_call: TRBV9

cdr3_aa: CASSERGTGVSELFF
cdr3_nt: TGTGCCAGCAGTGAGCGGGGGACAGGGGTTTCAGAACTGTTTTTT
clone_size: .
j_call: TRBJ1-4
d_call: TRBD1
v_call: TRBV2

cdr3_aa: CASGTGTKGPQHF
cdr3_nt: TGTGCCAGCGGGACAGGGACTAAGGGGCCCCAGCATTTT
clone_size: .
j_call: TRBJ1-5
d_call: TRBD1
v_call: TRBV6-5

cdr3_aa: CASSGNRDRVKPNYGYTF
cdr3_nt: TGTGCCAGCAGCGGAAACCGGGACAGGGTCAAACCTAACTATGGCTACACCTTC
clone_size: .
j_call: TRBJ1-2
d_call: TRBD1
v_call: TRBV7-9

cdr3_aa: CASSLETGNYSPLHF
cdr3_nt: TGCGCCAGCAGCTTGGAGACAGGGAACTATTCACCCCTCCACTTT
clone_size: .
j_call: TRBJ1-6
d_call: TRBD1
v_call: TRBV5-1

cdr3_aa: CASSEQGNYEQYF
cdr3_nt: TGTGCCAGCAGTGAACAGGGAAACTACGAGCAGTACTTC
clone_size: .
j_call: TRBJ2-7
d_call: .
v_call: TRBV6-1

cdr3_aa: CASSMGQGYNSPLHF
cdr3_nt: TGTGCCAGCAGTATGGGACAGGGATACAATTCACCCCTCCACTTT
clone_size: .
j_call: TRBJ1-6
d_call: TRBD1
v_call: TRBV6-5

cdr3_aa: CASSRGRGVDTEAFF
cdr3_nt: TGTGCCAGCAGCCGAGGGAGGGGGGTGGACACTGAAGCTTTCTTT
clone_size: .
j_call: TRBJ1-1
d_call: .
v_call: TRBV7-9

cdr3_aa: CASSLKPDYGYTF
cdr3_nt: TGCGCCAGCAGCTTGAAGCCGGACTATGGCTACACCTTC
clone_size: .
j_call: TRBJ1-2
d_call: .
v_call: TRBV5-1

cdr3_aa: CASSIGTQSWETQYF
cdr3_nt: TGTGCCAGTAGTATTGGCACACAGAGTTGGGAGACCCAGTACTTC
clone_size: .
j_call: TRBJ2-5
d_call: .
v_call: TRBV19

cdr3_aa: CASTDRWDSVYEQYF
cdr3_nt: TGTGCCAGTACCGATAGGTGGGACTCAGTCTACGAGCAGTACTTC
clone_size: .
j_call: TRBJ2-7
d_call: .
v_call: TRBV19

cdr3_aa: CASSLLSGGRNTEAFF
cdr3_nt: TGCGCCAGCAGCTTGTTATCAGGGGGGCGAAACACTGAAGCTTTCTTT
clone_size: .
j_call: TRBJ1-1
d_call: TRBD1
v_call: TRBV5-1

cdr3_aa: CAISELENTGELFF
cdr3_nt: TGTGCCATCAGTGAGCTAGAGAACACCGGGGAGCTGTTTTTT
clone_size: once
j_call: TRBJ2-2
d_call: .
v_call: TRBV10-3

cdr3_aa: CASIRGGGAGNEQFF
cdr3_nt: TGTGCCAGTATCCGGGGCGGGGGGGCCGGCAATGAGCAGTTCTTC
clone_size: .
j_call: TRBJ2-1
d_call: TRBD2
v_call: TRBV19

cdr3_aa: CASSEFGTNYGYTF
cdr3_nt: TGTGCCAGCAGTGAATTCGGGACTAACTATGGCTACACCTTC
clone_size: .
j_call: TRBJ1-2
d_call: .
v_call: TRBV25-1

cdr3_aa: CATRWRQGEYKNIQYF
cdr3_nt: TGTGCCACTCGGTGGAGGCAGGGGGAATACAAAAACATTCAGTACTTC
clone_size: .
j_call: TRBJ2-4
d_call: TRBD1
v_call: TRBV2

cdr3_aa: CATSRVGQGRTGELFF
cdr3_nt: TGTGCCACCAGCAGAGTAGGGCAGGGAAGGACCGGGGAGCTGTTTTTT
clone_size: .
j_call: TRBJ2-2
d_call: .
v_call: TRBV24-1

cdr3_aa: CATSDLHGQGRADTQYF
cdr3_nt: TGTGCCACCAGTGATTTGCACGGACAGGGTAGGGCAGATACGCAGTATTTT
clone_size: .
j_call: TRBJ2-3
d_call: TRBD1
v_call: TRBV24-1

cdr3_aa: CASSHTGAGRNQPQHF
cdr3_nt: TGTGCCAGCAGCCACACAGGGGCCGGGCGCAATCAGCCCCAGCATTTT
clone_size: .
j_call: TRBJ1-5
d_call: .
v_call: TRBV21-1

cdr3_aa: CASSLGGADGYTF
cdr3_nt: TGTGCCAGCAGCCTAGGGGGCGCGGATGGCTACACCTTC
clone_size: .
j_call: TRBJ1-2
d_call: TRBD1
v_call: TRBV11-3

cdr3_aa: CASSDIWANEQFF
cdr3_nt: TGTGCCAGCAGTGATATTTGGGCGAATGAGCAGTTCTTC
clone_size: .
j_call: TRBJ2-1
d_call: .
v_call: TRBV2

cdr3_aa: CASSLVGGSGELFF
cdr3_nt: TGTGCCAGCAGCTTGGTAGGGGGAAGCGGGGAGCTGTTTTTT
clone_size: .
j_call: TRBJ2-2
d_call: .
v_call: TRBV5-4

cdr3_aa: CASSQTDKLSGANVLTF
cdr3_nt: TGCGCCAGCAGTCAAACGGACAAACTCTCTGGGGCCAACGTCCTGACTTTC
clone_size: .
j_call: TRBJ2-6
d_call: .
v_call: TRBV23-1

cdr3_aa: CASSIGAGGVQPQHF
cdr3_nt: TGTGCCAGTAGTATAGGGGCGGGAGGTGTTCAGCCCCAGCATTTT
clone_size: once
j_call: TRBJ1-5
d_call: .
v_call: TRBV19

cdr3_aa: CASSYGTTSDTQYF
cdr3_nt: TGTGCCAGCAGCTACGGGACTACTTCAGATACGCAGTATTTT
clone_size: .
j_call: TRBJ2-3
d_call: TRBD2
v_call: TRBV5-8